These 11 T cell receptor beta chains originate from one sample sequenced in a study of T-cell reconstitution after alpha-beta-depleted transplantation in children. A library of TCRbeta sequences, prepared with unique molecular identifiers, was generated. Each CDR3 protein gets one entry after TCRdb re-called the PCR reads with MiXCR. This sample has 600,000 or so distinct CDR3 sequences, with 23% found just once. The sequencing here drew on PBMCs, mostly from graft donor cells, taken 360 days after TCRalphabeta/CD19-depleted stem cell transplant. Receptors were obtained from a boy younger than two who had a stem cell transplant for acute myeloid leukemia, so the T cells may come from the graft donor.

The genes are TRBV27 and TRBJ1-1, with a tentative D call TRBD1 (5 bases). The V end lost 4 bases, the J end lost 7 bases, and 19 bases lay between the germline ends. Looked up from germline, CDR1 is MNHEY and CDR2 is SMNVEV (reference sequence). The CDR3 extends over 15 amino acids. CDR3 sequence: CASSSFRGVRGEAFF. Written as DNA, the CDR3 is TGTGCCAGCAGTTCTTTCCGGGGGGTAAGGGGTGAAGCTTTCTTT.

The chain links TRBV25-1 to TRBJ1-1, with D perhaps TRBD1 (6 bases). The germline V gene encodes CDR1 MGHDK and CDR2 SYGVNS. Trimming took off 3 bases at V and 5 bases at J, with 10 bases between the two ends. The CDR3 is 13 residues long. CDR3 in DNA: TGTGCCAGCAGTGACGGGGGGACAACTGAAGCTTTCTTT. Residues: CASSDGGTTEAFF.

This clonotype has at least ten counts. V usage is TRBV20-1 and J usage is TRBJ2-3; no clear D. Trimming took off 6 bases at V and 6 bases at J, with 10 bases between the two ends. CDR3 length equals 11 residues. Germline assignment: CDR1 DFQATT and CDR2 SNEGSKA (reference sequence). The CDR3 protein is CSALQADTQYF. In DNA, the CDR3 is TGCAGTGCGCTACAAGCGGATACGCAGTATTTT.

The chain links TRBV7-9 to TRBJ2-7; tentatively, D is TRBD2 (6 bases). Per germline, CDR1 SEHNR and CDR2 FQNEAQ (reference sequence). The CDR3 has 13 amino acids. Trimming left V 6 bases short and J 3 bases short, with 12 bases between. The CDR3 sequence: CASRRLGGYEQYF. CDR3 in DNA: TGTGCCAGCAGACGCCTGGGGGGCTACGAGCAGTACTTC.

A few counts support this clonotype. This chain joins TRBV5-5 and TRBJ2-6, with D uncertain. The germline V gene has CDR1 SGHKS and CDR2 YYEKEE (reference sequence). Trimming pared 0 bases from V and 3 bases from J, leaving 13 bases between. The CDR3 length is 17 residues. The CDR3 nucleotides are TGTGCCAGCAGCTTGGCCCCGGGTGCAGGTGGGGCCAACGTCCTGACTTTC. It codes for CASSLAPGAGGANVLTF.

This chain connects TRBV9 to TRBJ2-1; the D gene is possibly TRBD1 (5 bases). This CDR3 region has 13 residues. Germline assignment: CDR1 SGDLS and CDR2 YYNGEE. V was trimmed by 4 bases and J by 7 bases, leaving 12 bases between them. CDR3 sequence: CASSPRAGNEQFF. The CDR3 region has the DNA TGTGCCAGCAGCCCCCGGGCAGGGAATGAGCAGTTCTTC.

The V call is TRBV6-5, the J call TRBJ2-1, with TRBD1 matching over 8 bases. V lost 5 bases and J lost 4; bases outside the gene matches: 13. Germline V lookup: CDR1 MNHEY, CDR2 SVGAGI. This CDR3 has 17 residues. The CDR3 protein is CASSNPSRDRIYNEQFF. The CDR3 region has the DNA TGTGCCAGCAGTAACCCATCCCGGGACAGGATTTACAATGAGCAGTTCTTC.

The sample holds many counts of this clonotype. J is TRBJ2-3 and V is TRBV4-3; no firm D call. This CDR3 region has 14 residues. Germline loops: CDR1 LGHNA, CDR2 YSLEER. V dropped 1 base and J dropped 2 bases, with 7 bases sitting between them. The CDR3 nucleotides are TGCGCCAGCAGCCAAGTAGCAGTCACAGATACGCAGTATTTT. Protein product: CASSQVAVTDTQYF.

This clonotype was recorded at least ten times. The chain employs TRBV28 and TRBJ2-7; D is unresolved. The CDR3 contains 13 residues. Germline lookup yields CDR1 MDHEN and CDR2 SYDVKM. V was cut by 5 bases and J by 6 bases, with 14 bases left in between. The CDR3 reads CASSLMTRSEQYV. Written as DNA, the CDR3 is TGTGCCAGCAGTCTTATGACCAGATCCGAGCAGTACGTC.

The sample holds many counts of this clonotype. V gene TRBV27 combines with J gene TRBJ2-5, with TRBD1 identical over 8 bases. The length of the CDR3 is 14 residues. V dropped 6 bases and J dropped 4; count of bases not matched to a gene: 7. The germline gives CDR1 MNHEY, CDR2 SMNVEV (reference sequence). The CDR3 bases are TGTGCCAGCAGCCGACAAACAGGGGGAGAGACCCAGTACTTC. Its translation is CASSRQTGGETQYF.

This clonotype was counted at least ten times. The chain couples TRBV5-1 to TRBJ2-4, with TRBD1 matching over 7 bases. The CDR3 is 15 residues long. Trimming at V came to 3 bases and at J to 6 bases, leaving 9 bases not matched to a gene. Germline V gene lookup returns CDR1 SGHRS and CDR2 YFSETQ. Here the CDR3 reads CASSSQGSGGNIQYF. The CDR3 coding sequence is TGCGCCAGCAGCTCACAGGGGTCTGGCGGAAACATTCAGTACTTC.